This paragraph reports one TCR beta chain. The CDR3 covers 16 residues. V lost 6 bases, J lost 2 bases, and 19 bases lay in between. Germline V gene sequence: CDR1 LNHDA, CDR2 SQIVND (reference sequence). This entry comes from a study of OX40 agonist ivuxolimab in advanced cancers. Study as a whole: It was ivuxolimab, an agonistic anti-OX40 (CD134) antibody, that patients were treated with. Allowance was made for prior anti-PD-1, anti-PD-L1 or anti-CTLA-4 therapy, and 40% to 45% had some.

Measured with immunoSEQ multiplex PCR; TCRdb has only the in-frame clones, and not every one. The data hold tens of thousands of clones, with 90% observed a single time. The material was CD4+ or CD8+ T cells sorted from blood, obtained in a trial of the OX40 agonist ivuxolimab. The TCR comes from an adult with an advanced solid tumor such as melanoma, head and neck, liver or kidney cancer. The V and J genes are TRBV19 and TRBJ1-1; a weak D match, TRBD1 (6 bases). CDR3 in DNA: TGTGCCAGTAGCCTTTACGTAGGGGGTGGAAACACTGAAGCTTTCTTT. It encodes CASSLYVGGGNTEAFF.